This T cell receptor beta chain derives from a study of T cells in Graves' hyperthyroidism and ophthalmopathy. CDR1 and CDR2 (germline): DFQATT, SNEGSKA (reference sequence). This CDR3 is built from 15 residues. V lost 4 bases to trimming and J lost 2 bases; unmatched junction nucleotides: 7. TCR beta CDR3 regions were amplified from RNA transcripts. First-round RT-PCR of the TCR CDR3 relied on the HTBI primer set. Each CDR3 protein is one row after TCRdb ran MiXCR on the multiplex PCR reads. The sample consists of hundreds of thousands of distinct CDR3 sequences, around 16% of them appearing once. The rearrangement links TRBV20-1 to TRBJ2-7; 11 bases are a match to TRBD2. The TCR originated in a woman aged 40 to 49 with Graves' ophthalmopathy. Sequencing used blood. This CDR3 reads CSATIIAGGPYEQYF. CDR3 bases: TGCAGTGCTACGATAATAGCGGGAGGGCCCTACGAGCAGTACTTC.